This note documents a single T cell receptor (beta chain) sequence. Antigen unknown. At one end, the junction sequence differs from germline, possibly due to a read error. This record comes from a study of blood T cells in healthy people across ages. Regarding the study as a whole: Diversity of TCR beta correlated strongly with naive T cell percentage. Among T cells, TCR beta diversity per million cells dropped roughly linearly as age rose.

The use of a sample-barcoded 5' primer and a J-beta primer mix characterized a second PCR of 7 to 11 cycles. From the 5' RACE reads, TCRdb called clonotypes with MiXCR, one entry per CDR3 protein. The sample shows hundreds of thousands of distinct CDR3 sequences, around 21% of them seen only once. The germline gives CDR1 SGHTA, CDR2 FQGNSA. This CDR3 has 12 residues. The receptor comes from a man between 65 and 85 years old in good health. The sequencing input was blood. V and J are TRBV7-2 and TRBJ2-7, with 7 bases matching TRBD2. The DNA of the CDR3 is TGTGCCAGCAGCTTTTATGAAAGACTAGCAACCTTC. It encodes CASSFYERLATF.